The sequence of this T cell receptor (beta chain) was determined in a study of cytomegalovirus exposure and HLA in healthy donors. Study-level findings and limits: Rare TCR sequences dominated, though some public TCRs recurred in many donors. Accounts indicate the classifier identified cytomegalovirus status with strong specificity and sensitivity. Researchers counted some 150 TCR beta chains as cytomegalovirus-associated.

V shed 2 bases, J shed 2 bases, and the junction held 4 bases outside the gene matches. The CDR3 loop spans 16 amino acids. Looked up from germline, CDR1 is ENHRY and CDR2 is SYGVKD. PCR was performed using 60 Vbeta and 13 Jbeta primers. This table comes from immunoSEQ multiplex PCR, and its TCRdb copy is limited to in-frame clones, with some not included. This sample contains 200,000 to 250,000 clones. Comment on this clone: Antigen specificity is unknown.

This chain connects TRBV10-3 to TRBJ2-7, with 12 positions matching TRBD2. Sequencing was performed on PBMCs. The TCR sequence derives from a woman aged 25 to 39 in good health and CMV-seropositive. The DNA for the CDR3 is TGTGCCATCAGTGAGCGGACTAGCGGGGCCGCCTACGAGCAGTACTTC. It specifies CAISERTSGAAYEQYF.